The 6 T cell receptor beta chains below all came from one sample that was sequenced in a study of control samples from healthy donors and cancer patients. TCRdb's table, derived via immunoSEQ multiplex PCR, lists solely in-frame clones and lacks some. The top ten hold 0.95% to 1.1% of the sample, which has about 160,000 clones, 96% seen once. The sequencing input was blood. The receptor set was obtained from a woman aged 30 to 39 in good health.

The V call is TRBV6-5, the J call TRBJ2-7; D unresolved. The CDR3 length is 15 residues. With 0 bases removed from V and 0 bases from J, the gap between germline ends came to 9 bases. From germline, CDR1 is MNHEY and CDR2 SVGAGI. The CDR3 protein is CASSYSSLISYEQYF. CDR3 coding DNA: TGTGCCAGCAGTTACTCGTCGCTGATCTCCTACGAGCAGTACTTC.

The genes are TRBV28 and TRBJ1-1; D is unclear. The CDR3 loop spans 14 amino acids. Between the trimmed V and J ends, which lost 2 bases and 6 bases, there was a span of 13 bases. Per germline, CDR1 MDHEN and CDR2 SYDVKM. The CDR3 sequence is CASSLPRLWAEAFF. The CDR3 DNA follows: TGTGCCAGCAGTTTACCGCGCCTGTGGGCTGAAGCTTTCTTT.

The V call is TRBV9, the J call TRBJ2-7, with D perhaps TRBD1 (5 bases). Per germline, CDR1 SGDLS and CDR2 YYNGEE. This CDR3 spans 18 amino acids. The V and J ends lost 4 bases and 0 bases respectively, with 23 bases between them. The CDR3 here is CASSPYRATDRCSYEQYF. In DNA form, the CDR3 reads TGTGCCAGCAGCCCCTATCGGGCGACAGACCGTTGCTCCTACGAGCAGTACTTC.

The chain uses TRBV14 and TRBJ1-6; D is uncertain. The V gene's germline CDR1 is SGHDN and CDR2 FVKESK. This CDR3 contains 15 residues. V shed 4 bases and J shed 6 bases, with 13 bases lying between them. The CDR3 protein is CASSLSPGSNSPLHF. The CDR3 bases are TGTGCCAGCAGCCTATCGCCCGGGAGTAATTCACCCCTCCACTTT.

The CDR3 bases are TGTGCCAGCAGCTTCGGGATGGATGAAGCTTTCTTT. This encodes CASSFGMDEAFF. The V gene is TRBV7-9, the J gene TRBJ1-1; D unclear. The CDR3 is 12 residues long. In germline, CDR1 is SEHNR, CDR2 FQNEAQ (reference sequence). Trimming took off 3 bases at V and 7 bases at J, with 9 bases between the two ends.

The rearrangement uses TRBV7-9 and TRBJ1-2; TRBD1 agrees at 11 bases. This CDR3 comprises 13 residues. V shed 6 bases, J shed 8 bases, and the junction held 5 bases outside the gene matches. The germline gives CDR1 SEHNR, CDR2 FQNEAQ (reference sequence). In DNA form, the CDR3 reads TGTGCCAGCAGTGGACAGGGGGCTGGCGGCTACACCTTC. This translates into CASSGQGAGGYTF. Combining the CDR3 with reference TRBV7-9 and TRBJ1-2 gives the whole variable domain DTGVSQNPRHKITKRGQNVTFRCDPISEHNRLYWYRQTLGQGPEFLTYFQNEAQLEKSRLLSDRFSAERPKGSFSTLEIQRTEQGDSAMYLCASSGQGAGGYTFGSGTRLTVV.